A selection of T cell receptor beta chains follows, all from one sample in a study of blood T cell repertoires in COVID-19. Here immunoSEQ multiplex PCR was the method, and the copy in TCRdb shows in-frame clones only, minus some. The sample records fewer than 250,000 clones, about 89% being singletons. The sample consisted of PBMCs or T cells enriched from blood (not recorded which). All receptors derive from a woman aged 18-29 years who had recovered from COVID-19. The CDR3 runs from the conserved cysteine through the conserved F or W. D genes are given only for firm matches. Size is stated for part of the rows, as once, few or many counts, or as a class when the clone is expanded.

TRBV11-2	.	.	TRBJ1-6	CASKKVGVDSPLHF	TGTGCCAGCAAAAAAGTGGGAGTGGATTCACCCCTCCACTTT
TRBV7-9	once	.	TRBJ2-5	CASSLSGLEETQYF	TGTGCCAGCAGCTTGTCAGGCCTTGAAGAGACCCAGTACTTC
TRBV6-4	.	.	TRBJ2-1	CASSDGRGDEQFF	TGTGCCAGCAGTGATGGGCGGGGCGATGAGCAGTTCTTC
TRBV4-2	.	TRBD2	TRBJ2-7	CASSQDTSGLYEQYF	TGTGCCAGCAGCCAAGACACTAGCGGACTCTACGAGCAGTACTTC
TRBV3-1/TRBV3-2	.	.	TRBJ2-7	CASSQSKGGQYF	TGTGCCAGCAGCCAATCCAAAGGGGGGCAGTACTTC
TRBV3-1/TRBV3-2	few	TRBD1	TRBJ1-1	CASSQGTGEAFF	TGTGCCAGCAGCCAAGGGACAGGTGAAGCTTTCTTT
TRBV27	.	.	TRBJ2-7	CASSSRTPLNEQYF	TGTGCCAGCAGTTCCAGGACACCGCTGAATGAGCAGTACTTC
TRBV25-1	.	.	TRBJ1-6	CASSDLWTGDNSPLHF	TGTGCCAGCAGTGACCTATGGACGGGAGATAATTCACCCCTCCACTTT
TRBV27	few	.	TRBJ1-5	CASRRQGGNQPQHF	TGTGCCAGCAGACGGCAGGGTGGCAATCAGCCCCAGCATTTT
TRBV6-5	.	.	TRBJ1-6	CASSREPTNSPLHF	TGTGCCAGCTCACGGGAGCCGACTAATTCACCCCTCCACTTT
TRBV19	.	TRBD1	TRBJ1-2	CASSTETGFGYTF	TGTGCCAGTAGTACAGAGACAGGGTTTGGCTACACCTTC
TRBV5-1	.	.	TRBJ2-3	CASSLGREADTQYF	TGCGCCAGCAGCTTGGGCAGGGAGGCAGATACGCAGTATTTT
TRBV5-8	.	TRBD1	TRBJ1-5	CASSLLQGSSRNQPQHF	TGTGCCAGCAGCTTGCTACAGGGGAGTTCCCGCAATCAGCCCCAGCATTTT
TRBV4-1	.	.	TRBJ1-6	CASSPRDNNYNSPLHF	TGCGCCAGCAGCCCTAGGGACAACAACTATAATTCACCCCTCCACTTT
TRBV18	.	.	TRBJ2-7	CASSRTADYEQYF	TGTGCCAGCTCACGTACAGCTGACTACGAGCAGTACTTC
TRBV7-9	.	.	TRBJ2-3	CASSPAGSFTDTQYF	TGTGCCAGCAGTCCTGCCGGGTCCTTCACAGATACGCAGTATTTT
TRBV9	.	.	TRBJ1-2	CASSMLGEGDGYTF	TGTGCCAGCAGCATGCTGGGGGAGGGCGATGGCTACACCTTC
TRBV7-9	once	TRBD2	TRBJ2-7	CASSLDSGGSYEQYF	TGTGCCAGCAGCTTAGATAGCGGGGGTTCGTACGAGCAGTACTTC
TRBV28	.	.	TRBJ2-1	CASSLVTNYYNEQFF	TGTGCCAGCAGTTTAGTGACTAACTACTACAATGAGCAGTTCTTC
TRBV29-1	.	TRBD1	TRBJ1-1	CSVNRGMETEAFF	TGCAGCGTGAACAGGGGAATGGAAACTGAAGCTTTCTTT